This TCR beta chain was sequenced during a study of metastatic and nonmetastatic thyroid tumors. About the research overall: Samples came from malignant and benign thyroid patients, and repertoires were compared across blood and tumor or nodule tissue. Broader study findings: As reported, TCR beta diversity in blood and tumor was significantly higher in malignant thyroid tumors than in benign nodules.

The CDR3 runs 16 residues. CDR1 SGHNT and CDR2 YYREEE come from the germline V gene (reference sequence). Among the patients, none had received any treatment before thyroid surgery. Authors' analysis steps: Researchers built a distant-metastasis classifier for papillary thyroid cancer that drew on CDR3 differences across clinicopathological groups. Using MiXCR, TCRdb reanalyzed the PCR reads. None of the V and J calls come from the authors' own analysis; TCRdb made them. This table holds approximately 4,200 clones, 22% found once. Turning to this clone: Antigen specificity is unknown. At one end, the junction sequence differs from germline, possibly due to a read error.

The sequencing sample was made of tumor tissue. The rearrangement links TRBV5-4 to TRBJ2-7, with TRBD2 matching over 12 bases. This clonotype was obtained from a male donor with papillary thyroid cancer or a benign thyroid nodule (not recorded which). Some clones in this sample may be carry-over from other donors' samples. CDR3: CASSLASTSGSYEQYF. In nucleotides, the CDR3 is TGTGCCAGCAGCTTGGCCTCGACTAGCGGGAGCTACGAGCAGTATTTC.